In its sample, the clone carrying this TCR beta chain was seen a few times. This record comes from a study of cytomegalovirus exposure and HLA in healthy donors. The PCR made use of 60 Vbeta and 13 Jbeta primers. Using immunoSEQ multiplex PCR, the repertoire was profiled, and TCRdb retains in-frame clones only, with some absent. The top ten clones hold roughly 0.71% of a sample with 200,000 to 250,000 clones, 75% to 90% of them seen once. V shed 2 bases and J shed 7 bases, with 6 bases lying between them. The germline gives CDR1 MNHEY, CDR2 SVGAGI. This CDR3 is built from 13 residues. This sequence was found in a boy between 2 and 10 years old in good health and CMV-seronegative. The sequencing sample was made of PBMCs. The chain couples TRBV6-5 to TRBJ1-6, with D tentatively TRBD1 (6 bases). The CDR3 DNA reads as TGTGCCAGCAGTTACGGACAGAATTCACCCCTCCACTTT. It is translated as CASSYGQNSPLHF.